The next 30 T cell receptor beta chains were all read from a single sample in a study of blood T cells in healthy people across ages. Then a second PCR, running roughly 7 to 11 cycles, was carried out with a sample-barcoded 5' primer and a J-beta primer mix. TCRdb called the 5' RACE reads again in MiXCR, with one record for every CDR3 protein. The sample has roughly 1.4 million distinct CDR3 sequences, 55% to 75% seen once. Material: blood. The source of these receptors is a man between 18 and 35 years old in good health.

The table lists this clonotype with a few counts. The genes are TRBV11-2 and TRBJ2-1; 8 positions match TRBD1. CDR3 length: 18 amino acids. The J segment lost 4 bases and the V segment lost 6 bases, leaving 17 bases of the junction unmatched. CDR1 and CDR2 from the germline V gene are SGHAT and FQNNGV. CDR3 region: CASRFFARGTGEYNEQFF. In DNA, the CDR3 is TGTGCCAGCAGATTTTTCGCCCGTGGGACAGGAGAATACAATGAGCAGTTCTTC.

The genes are TRBV6-1 and TRBJ1-6; no definite D call. The V end was cut by 2 bases, the J end by 0 bases, with 14 bases between. The CDR3 has 18 residues. The germline CDR1 and CDR2 sequences are MNHNS and SASEGT. CDR3 sequence reads: CASSEPRQASSYNSPLHF. CDR3 nucleotides: TGTGCCAGCAGTGAACCTCGCCAGGCTAGCTCCTATAATTCACCCCTCCACTTT.

The CDR3 protein is CASSLAEGGTNRQPQHF. The CDR3 DNA is TGTGCCAGCAGCTTAGCCGAAGGGGGTACGAACCGTCAGCCCCAGCATTTT. The chain employs TRBV7-2 and TRBJ1-5; D might be TRBD1 (6 bases). The CDR3 is 17 residues long. Germline CDR1 reads SGHTA; CDR2 reads FQGNSA. Trimming removed 0 bases from V and 6 bases from J, with 18 bases in between.

This clonotype appeared once. This chain links TRBV6-6 with TRBJ2-7; possibly TRBD2 for D (5 bases). CDR1 and CDR2 from the germline V gene are MNHNY and SVGAGI (reference sequence). The CDR3 runs to 13 residues. Trimming stripped 4 bases from V and 0 bases from J, with 7 bases between. The CDR3 coding sequence is TGTGCCAGCAGTTGGGAGAACTCCTACGAGCAGTACTTC. It specifies CASSWENSYEQYF.

In its sample, this clonotype was seen a few times. This chain links TRBV9 with TRBJ2-4, with D unresolved. The J call may be in error: the DNA end matches TRBJ2-7 better. This CDR3 has 13 amino acids. Germline CDR1 reads SGDLS; CDR2 reads YYNGEE. This CDR3 reads CASSAFIRDEQYF. In DNA form, the CDR3 reads TGTGCCAGCAGCGCCTTTATACGCGACGAGCAGTACTTC.

The chain uses TRBV6-2 or TRBV6-3 and TRBJ2-2; either TRBD1 or TRBD2 may supply D (5 bases each). V was cut by 7 bases and J by 8 bases, with 11 bases left in between. The CDR3 runs 12 residues. Germline CDR1 reads MNHEY; CDR2 reads SVGEGT. The CDR3 DNA reads as TGTGCCAGCAACAACGGGGCGGGGGAGCTGTTTTTT. Translating gives CASNNGAGELFF.

The V gene is TRBV5-1, the J gene TRBJ2-7; 10 nucleotides line up with TRBD1. The CDR3 totals 15 residues. The junction had 9 bases not matched to a gene; V was cut back by 6 bases and J by 3 bases. Germline CDR1 SGHRS, CDR2 YFSETQ. CDR3: CASNDRDRGDYEQYF. CDR3 sequence (DNA): TGCGCCAGCAACGACCGGGACAGGGGCGACTACGAGCAGTACTTC.

V and J are TRBV4-1 and TRBJ2-7, with 11 bases lining up with TRBD2. The CDR3 length is 17 residues. J lost 2 bases, V lost 2 bases, and 8 bases had no gene match. From germline, CDR1 is MGHRA and CDR2 YSYEKL. The CDR3 DNA reads as TGCGCCAGCAGCCAATCCGTACTAGCGGGAGATGCCTACGAGCAGTACTTC. This codes for CASSQSVLAGDAYEQYF.

This clonotype was detected many times. V and J are TRBV12-3 or TRBV12-4 and TRBJ2-7, with D unresolved. V lost 8 bases, J lost 3 bases, and 8 bases lay in between. The CDR3 is made up of 11 amino acids. The CDR3 nucleotides are TGTGCCAGCGGAAGGGTCTACGAGCAGTACTTC. This gives the protein CASGRVYEQYF.

This clonotype was recorded only once. The chain uses TRBV11-2 and TRBJ2-2; 8 nucleotides match TRBD1. V dropped 1 base and J dropped 5; count of bases not matched to a gene: 9. The CDR3 sequence is 17 residues long. CDR1 SGHAT and CDR2 FQNNGV come from the germline V gene. This chain's CDR3 is CASSLGPGGPRTGELFF. The CDR3 nucleotides read TGTGCCAGCAGCTTAGGCCCAGGGGGCCCTCGTACCGGGGAGCTGTTTTTT.

This rearrangement joins TRBV20-1 to TRBJ2-7; TRBD2 matches at 10 bases. The junction had 8 bases not matched to a gene; V was cut back by 0 bases and J by 6 bases. This CDR3 is 15 amino acids long. CDR1 and CDR2 from the germline V gene are DFQATT and SNEGSKA (reference sequence). CDR3 nucleotide sequence: TGCAGTGCTAGAGATCTTCCTAGCGGGGGTTTCGAGCAGTACTTC. Amino acid sequence: CSARDLPSGGFEQYF.

V and J are TRBV29-1 and TRBJ2-7, with TRBD1 as a possible D gene (6 bases). The CDR3 consists of 13 residues. CDR1 is SQVTM, CDR2 ANQGSEA, per germline. V lost 7 bases and J 2 bases, leaving 15 bases between the germline ends. CDR3 coding DNA: TGCAGCGGAACCCTGGGGGCAGCCTACGAGCAGTACTTC. Translating it yields CSGTLGAAYEQYF.

CDR3 sequence (DNA): TGTGCCATCGGGAAGCTAGCGGGAGCCTACAATGAGCAGTTCTTC. Protein sequence: CAIGKLAGAYNEQFF. The chain recombines TRBV10-3 with TRBJ2-1, with 10 bases lining up with TRBD2. The CDR3 contains 15 residues. Germline trimming cut 8 bases from V and 2 bases from J; bases unmatched to any gene: 6. The germline CDR1 and CDR2 sequences are ENHRY and SYGVKD.

The chain has TRBV19 and TRBJ2-1, with D possibly being TRBD1 (5 bases). The V and J ends lost 6 bases and 5 bases respectively, with 14 bases between them. Germline V gene lookup returns CDR1 LNHDA and CDR2 SQIVND (reference sequence). The CDR3 loop spans 14 amino acids. CDR3 sequence reads: CASRGHVMDNEQFF. The CDR3 DNA sequence: TGTGCCAGTAGGGGGCATGTCATGGACAATGAGCAGTTCTTC. Full variable domain (remainder filled in from reference TRBV19 and TRBJ2-1): DGGITQSPKYLFRKEGQNVTLSCEQNLNHDAMYWYRQDPGQGLRLIYYSQIVNDFQKGDIAEGYSVSREKKESFPLTVTSAQKNPTAFYLCASRGHVMDNEQFFGPGTRLTVL.

The chain joins TRBV7-9 to TRBJ2-1; TRBD2 agrees at 14 bases. CDR1 and CDR2 (germline): SEHNR, FQNEAQ (reference sequence). The CDR3 sequence is 15 residues long. V lost 3 bases, J lost 8 bases, and 3 bases stayed unmatched. CDR3: CASSLGLAGVDEQFF. CDR3 DNA sequence: TGTGCCAGCAGCTTGGGACTAGCGGGAGTGGATGAGCAGTTCTTC.

This chain joins TRBV29-1 and TRBJ2-7; D is ambiguous. Germline CDR1 is SQVTM and CDR2 is ANQGSEA. Between the trimmed V and J ends, which lost 0 bases and 5 bases, there was a span of 5 bases. CDR3 length equals 11 residues. Here the CDR3 DNA reads TGCAGCGTTGAAGAGGGGAACGAGCAGTACTTC. Its protein product is CSVEEGNEQYF.

The chain couples TRBV9 to TRBJ2-7, with 11 bases identical to TRBD2. The CDR3 spans 17 residues. Germline CDR1 is SGDLS and CDR2 is YYNGEE. J gave up 2 bases and V 5 bases, and 12 bases lay outside the gene matches. The CDR3 region is CASSPTPLAGGPYEQYF. The CDR3 DNA follows: TGTGCCAGCAGTCCCACCCCTCTAGCGGGGGGACCCTACGAGCAGTACTTC.

The chain carries TRBV7-2 and TRBJ2-1, with D possibly matching TRBD2 (7 bases). Germline V gene lookup returns CDR1 SGHTA and CDR2 FQGNSA. The CDR3 sequence is 15 residues long. Trimming cost V 2 bases and J 4 bases, with 12 bases left between them. This CDR3 is CASSLTGGHYNEQFF. The DNA of the CDR3 is TGTGCCAGCAGCTTAACGGGGGGACATTACAATGAGCAGTTCTTC.

This clonotype turned up a few times. The chain recombines TRBV6-2 or TRBV6-3 with TRBJ1-1; D unresolved. The CDR3 consists of 14 residues. CDR1 and CDR2 from the germline V gene are MNHEY and SVGEGT. V dropped 0 bases and J dropped 3 bases, with 8 bases sitting between them. CDR3 DNA sequence: TGTGCCAGCAGTTACTCGAGCTTGGACACTGAAGCTTTCTTT. Residues: CASSYSSLDTEAFF.

The J gene is TRBJ1-2, the V gene TRBV6-6; 11 bases are a match to TRBD1. The CDR3 has 16 amino acids. The germline V gene has CDR1 MNHNY and CDR2 SVGAGI (reference sequence). V was clipped by 6 bases and J by 6 bases; unmatched bases: 12. CDR3 sequence reads: CASRNSGTGGPNGYTF. CDR3 coding DNA: TGTGCCAGCAGGAACTCCGGGACAGGGGGACCTAATGGCTACACCTTC.

Comments on this clonotype: Mismatch with germline at one junction end may stem from a read error. The V call is TRBV27, the J call TRBJ1-3, with D possibly TRBD1 on 5 matching bases. Looked up from germline, CDR1 is MNHEY and CDR2 is SMNVEV (reference sequence). This CDR3 is built from 12 residues. Here the CDR3 DNA reads TGTGCCAGCAGTTCGGGGGGAAGCACCATATATTTT. Amino acid sequence: CASSSGGSTIYF.

The J gene is TRBJ2-1, the V gene TRBV12-3 or TRBV12-4; D not certain. The CDR3 consists of 14 residues. V lost 3 bases, J lost 12 bases, and 18 bases lay in between. CDR3 nucleotides: TGTGCCAGCAGTTTCACTCCGACCCCCGGGTTGCAGTTCTTC. It is translated as CASSFTPTPGLQFF.

This clonotype has just one count. In nucleotides, the CDR3 is TGTGCCAGCAGCTTATCGATGGGACTAGCGAACACCGGGGAGCTGTTTTTT. Its protein is CASSLSMGLANTGELFF. The gene calls are TRBV7-9 and TRBJ2-2, with 8 bases that match TRBD2. Germline V CDR1 and CDR2: SEHNR, FQNEAQ (reference sequence). V lost 2 bases, J lost 0 bases, and 5 bases stayed unmatched. The CDR3 sequence is 17 residues long.

Only one count was recorded for this clonotype. This chain joins TRBV5-5 and TRBJ2-1; 11 positions match TRBD2. The CDR3 runs to 17 residues. The ends lost 5 bases at V and 4 bases at J; junction bases unmatched: 11. Germline assignment: CDR1 SGHKS and CDR2 YYEKEE (reference sequence). CDR3 amino acids: CASSSFVAGGIYNEQFF. The CDR3 DNA reads TGTGCCAGCAGTTCTTTCGTAGCGGGAGGGATATACAATGAGCAGTTCTTC.

The chain has TRBV2 and TRBJ2-3; 11 positions agree with TRBD2. V shed 10 bases, J shed 4 bases, and the junction held 16 bases outside the gene matches. The germline V gene encodes CDR1 SNHLY and CDR2 FYNNEI. The CDR3 is 17 amino acids. The CDR3 loop reads CATPTGSGGAGADTQYF. Written as DNA, the CDR3 is TGTGCCACCCCGACGGGTAGCGGGGGGGCTGGTGCAGATACGCAGTATTTT. Based on the CDR3 plus reference TRBV2 and TRBJ2-3, the full variable domain is EPEVTQTPSHQVTQMGQEVILRCVPISNHLYFYWYRQILGQKVEFLVSFYNNEISEKSEIFDDQFSVERPDGSNFTLKIRSTKLEDSAMYFCATPTGSGGAGADTQYFGPGTRLTVL.

This chain links TRBV20-1 with TRBJ2-1; TRBD2 matches at 7 bases. This CDR3 has 16 amino acids. The V segment lost 0 bases and the J segment 2 bases; nucleotides outside the gene matches: 7. Germline assignment: CDR1 DFQATT and CDR2 SNEGSKA (reference sequence). The CDR3 DNA sequence: TGCAGTGCTAGAGATGGGACTAACCATGCCTACAATGAGCAGTTCTTC. Protein product: CSARDGTNHAYNEQFF.

The gene calls are TRBV29-1 and TRBJ2-4, with D maybe TRBD1 (5 bases). Trimming left V 4 bases short and J 0 bases short, with 13 bases between. Germline V gene sequence: CDR1 SQVTM, CDR2 ANQGSEA. The CDR3 runs 15 residues. Here the CDR3 DNA reads TGCAGCGTTGTCGTAGGGGCACTAGCCAAAAACATTCAGTACTTC. It yields the protein CSVVVGALAKNIQYF.

In the case of this clonotype: One junction end disagrees with the germline gene, perhaps due to a read error. The genes are TRBV10-3 and TRBJ2-1; no firm D call. Germline CDR1 is ENHRY and CDR2 is SYGVKD. The CDR3 has 15 amino acids. CDR3 in DNA: TGTGCCATTAGTGAGTCGAGGTCCGCCTACAAGGAGCAGTTCTTC. This gives the protein CAISESRSAYKEQFF.

The CDR3 DNA sequence: TGTGCCAGCAGCTTGGGGGTATTAGCGGGGGCCCAAGAGACCCAGTACTTC. This gives the protein CASSLGVLAGAQETQYF. The V and J genes are TRBV5-4 and TRBJ2-5; TRBD2 matches at 9 bases. The CDR3 covers 17 residues. V gave up 0 bases and J gave up 1 base; unmatched junction bases: 7. CDR1 SGHNT and CDR2 YYREEE come from the germline V gene (reference sequence). Looking up the rest from reference TRBV5-4 and TRBJ2-5 gives the full variable domain: ETGVTQSPTHLIKTRGQQVTLRCSSQSGHNTVSWYQQALGQGPQFIFQYYREEENGRGNFPPRFSGLQFPNYSSELNVNALELDDSALYLCASSLGVLAGAQETQYFGPGTRLLVL.

The rearrangement joins TRBV3-1 to TRBJ2-1, with 7 bases aligning to TRBD1. Losses at the gene ends were 4 bases for V and 4 bases for J; bases not matched to a gene: 4. The CDR3 length is 14 residues. Germline V lookup: CDR1 LGHDT, CDR2 YNNKEL (reference sequence). The CDR3 is CASSLYRGYNEQFF. As DNA, the CDR3 is TGTGCCAGCAGCCTGTACAGGGGTTACAATGAGCAGTTCTTC.